The source of this T cell receptor (beta chain) is a study of T cells after yellow fever vaccination. Study-wide results and limits: Compared with primary, the secondary response was weaker and peaked at day 5, not 15.

The CDR3 length is 13 residues. Trimming cost V 0 bases and J 10 bases, with 11 bases left between them. Germline CDR1 SGHRS, CDR2 YFSETQ. TCRdb redid the calling of the 5' RACE reads with MiXCR, one entry per CDR3 protein. The sample consists of around 230,000 distinct CDR3 sequences, more than 6.5% of them appearing once. There are many counts of this clonotype. Its antigen is unidentified. This TCR derives from a young man who received the YFV17D yellow fever vaccine. This chain uses TRBV5-1 with TRBJ2-1; D remains ambiguous. Sample: CD4+ T cells sorted from PBMCs, taken on the day of the yellow fever booster vaccination. The CDR3 loop is CASSLATPREQFF. Written as DNA, the CDR3 is TGCGCCAGCAGCTTGGCCACGCCGCGGGAGCAGTTCTTC. The full variable domain, its missing parts supplied by reference TRBV5-1 and TRBJ2-1, is KAGVTQTPRYLIKTRGQQVTLSCSPISGHRSVSWYQQTPGQGLQFLFEYFSETQRNKGNFPGRFSGRQFSNSRSEMNVSTLELGDSALYLCASSLATPREQFFGPGTRLTVL.